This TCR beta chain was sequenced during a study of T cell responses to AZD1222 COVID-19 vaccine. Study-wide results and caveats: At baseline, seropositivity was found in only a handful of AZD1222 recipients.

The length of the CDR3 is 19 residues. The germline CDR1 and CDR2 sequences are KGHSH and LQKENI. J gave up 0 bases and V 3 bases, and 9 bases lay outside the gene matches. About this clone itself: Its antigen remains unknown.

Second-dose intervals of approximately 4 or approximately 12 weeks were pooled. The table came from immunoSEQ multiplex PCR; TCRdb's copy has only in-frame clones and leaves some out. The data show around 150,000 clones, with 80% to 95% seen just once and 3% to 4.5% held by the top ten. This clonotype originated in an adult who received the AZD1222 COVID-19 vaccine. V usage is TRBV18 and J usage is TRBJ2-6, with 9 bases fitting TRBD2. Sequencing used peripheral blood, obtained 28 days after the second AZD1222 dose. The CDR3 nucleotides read TGTGCCAGCTCACCGTTCCCTAGCGGGGTGAGCTCTGGGGCCAACGTCCTGACTTTC. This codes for CASSPFPSGVSSGANVLTF.